A selection of T cell receptor beta chains follows, all from one sample in a study of cytomegalovirus exposure and HLA in healthy donors. This table comes from immunoSEQ multiplex PCR, and its TCRdb copy is limited to in-frame clones, with some not included. The sample lists some 200,000 clones; almost 80% were seen once. The sequenced material came from PBMCs. The receptors originated from a man aged 18 to 30 in good health and CMV-seronegative. Both conserved end residues are part of each CDR3. D genes are given only for firm matches. Size is stated for part of the rows, as once, few or many counts, or as a class when the clone is expanded.

d_call	clone_size	v_call	j_call	cdr3_aa	cdr3_nt
NA	NA	TRBV7-3	TRBJ2-2	CASRPRTTGELFF	TGTGCCAGCAGACCTAGAACCACCGGGGAGCTGTTTTTT
TRBD1	NA	TRBV6-1	TRBJ2-7	CASRFGTGRYEQYF	TGTGCCAGCAGGTTCGGGACAGGACGCTACGAGCAGTACTTC
TRBD2	NA	TRBV19	TRBJ2-1	CASSILWTSGNEQFF	TGTGCCAGTAGTATCCTTTGGACTAGCGGGAATGAGCAGTTCTTC
NA	NA	TRBV4-1	TRBJ1-6	CASSQETVRSSPLHF	TGCGCCAGCAGCCAAGAGACGGTTAGGAGTTCACCCCTCCACTTT
TRBD1	once	TRBV5-5	TRBJ1-4	CASSFTGTGFALREKLFF	TGTGCCAGCAGCTTCACCGGGACAGGGTTTGCATTGCGTGAAAAACTGTTTTTT
NA	NA	TRBV7-9	TRBJ2-1	CAIVKGDYEQFF	TGTGCCATCGTCAAAGGGGACTATGAGCAGTTCTTC
TRBD1	NA	TRBV4-3	TRBJ2-5	CASSPRTGGQETQYF	TGCGCCAGCAGCCCCCGGACAGGGGGGCAAGAGACCCAGTACTTC
TRBD2	NA	TRBV28	TRBJ2-5	CASSLERERKETQYF	TGTGCCAGCAGTTTAGAGCGGGAGCGAAAAGAGACCCAGTACTTC
TRBD2	NA	TRBV5-1	TRBJ2-3	CASSLRGTSGIGSGTDTQYF	TGCGCCAGCAGCTTGCGGGGGACTAGCGGGATCGGTTCTGGAACAGATACGCAGTATTTT
TRBD1	NA	TRBV6-5	TRBJ1-3	CASSSGTDGNTIYF	TGTGCCAGCAGTTCCGGGACAGATGGAAACACCATATATTTT
TRBD1	few	TRBV2	TRBJ1-2	CASSPTGARGVYGYTF	TGTGCCAGCAGCCCGACAGGGGCGAGGGGAGTCTATGGCTACACCTTC